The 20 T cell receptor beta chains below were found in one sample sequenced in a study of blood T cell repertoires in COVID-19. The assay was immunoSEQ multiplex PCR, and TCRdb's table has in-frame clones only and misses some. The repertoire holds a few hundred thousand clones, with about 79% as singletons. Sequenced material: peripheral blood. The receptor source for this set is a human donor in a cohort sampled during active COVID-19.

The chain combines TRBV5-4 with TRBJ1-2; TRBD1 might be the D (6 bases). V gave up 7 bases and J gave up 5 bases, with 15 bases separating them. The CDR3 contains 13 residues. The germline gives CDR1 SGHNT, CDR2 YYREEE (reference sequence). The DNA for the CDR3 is TGTGCCAGCTCCGGGGGGCAGGTTTATGGCTACACCTTC. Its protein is CASSGGQVYGYTF.

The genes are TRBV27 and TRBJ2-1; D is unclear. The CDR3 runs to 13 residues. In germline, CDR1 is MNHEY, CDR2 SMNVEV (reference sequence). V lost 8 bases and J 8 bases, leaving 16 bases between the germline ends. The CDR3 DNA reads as TGTGCCAGCGGAGTGAAGGCGGTGTATGAGCAGTTCTTC. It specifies CASGVKAVYEQFF.

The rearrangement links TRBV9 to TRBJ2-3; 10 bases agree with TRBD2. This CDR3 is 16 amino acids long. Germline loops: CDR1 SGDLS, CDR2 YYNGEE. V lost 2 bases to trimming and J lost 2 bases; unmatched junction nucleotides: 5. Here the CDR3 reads CASSVGTSAITDTQYF. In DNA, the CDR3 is TGTGCCAGCAGCGTCGGGACTAGCGCTATCACAGATACGCAGTATTTT.

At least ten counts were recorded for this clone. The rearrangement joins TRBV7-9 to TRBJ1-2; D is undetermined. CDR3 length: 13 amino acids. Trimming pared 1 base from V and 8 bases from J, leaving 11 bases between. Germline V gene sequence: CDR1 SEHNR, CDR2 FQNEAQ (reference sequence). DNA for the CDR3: TGTGCCAGCAGCTTAGTGTCCGGGTTGGGCTACACCTTC. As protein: CASSLVSGLGYTF. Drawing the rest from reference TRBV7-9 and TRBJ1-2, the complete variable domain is DTGVSQNPRHKITKRGQNVTFRCDPISEHNRLYWYRQTLGQGPEFLTYFQNEAQLEKSRLLSDRFSAERPKGSFSTLEIQRTEQGDSAMYLCASSLVSGLGYTFGSGTRLTVV.

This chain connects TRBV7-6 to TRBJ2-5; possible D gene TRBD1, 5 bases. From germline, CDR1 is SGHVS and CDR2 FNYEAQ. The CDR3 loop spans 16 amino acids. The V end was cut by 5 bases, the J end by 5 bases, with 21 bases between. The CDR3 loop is CASSPKGSLPWETQYF. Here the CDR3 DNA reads TGTGCCAGCAGCCCCAAGGGGTCCCTTCCGTGGGAGACCCAGTACTTC.

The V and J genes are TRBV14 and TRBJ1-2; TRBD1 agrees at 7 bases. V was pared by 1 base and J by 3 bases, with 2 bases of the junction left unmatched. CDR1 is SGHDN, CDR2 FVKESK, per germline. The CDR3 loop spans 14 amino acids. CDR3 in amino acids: CASSQGDSYYGYTF. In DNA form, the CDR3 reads TGTGCCAGCAGCCAAGGGGACAGCTACTATGGCTACACCTTC.

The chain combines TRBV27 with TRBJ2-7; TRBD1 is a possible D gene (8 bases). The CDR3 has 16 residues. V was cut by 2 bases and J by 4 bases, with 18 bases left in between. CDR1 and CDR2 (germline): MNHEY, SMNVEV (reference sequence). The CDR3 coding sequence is TGTGCCAGCAGTTTAGGGAGGGCCAGGGGGCAATACGAGCAGTACTTC. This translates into CASSLGRARGQYEQYF.

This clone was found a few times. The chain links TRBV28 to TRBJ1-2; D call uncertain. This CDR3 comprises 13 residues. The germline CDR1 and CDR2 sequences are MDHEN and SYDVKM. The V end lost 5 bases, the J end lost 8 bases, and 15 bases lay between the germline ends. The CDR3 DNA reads TGTGCCAGCAGTCTTAAGACACCCCGGGGCTACACCTTC. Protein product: CASSLKTPRGYTF.

DNA of the CDR3: TGTGCCAGCAGCCTACGTCTAGCTGCCAGCGATACGCAGTATTTT. Translating it yields CASSLRLAASDTQYF. The chain uses TRBV28 and TRBJ2-3, with D perhaps TRBD2 (5 bases). The CDR3 has 15 residues. The V gene lost 6 bases and the J gene lost 6 bases, with 19 bases spanning the gap. Germline values: CDR1 MDHEN, CDR2 SYDVKM.

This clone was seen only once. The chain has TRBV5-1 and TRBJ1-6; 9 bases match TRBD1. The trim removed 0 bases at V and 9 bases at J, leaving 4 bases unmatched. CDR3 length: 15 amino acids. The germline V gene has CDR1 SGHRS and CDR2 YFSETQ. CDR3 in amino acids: CASSLGGQGTSPLHF. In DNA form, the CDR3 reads TGCGCCAGCAGCTTGGGCGGACAGGGGACTTCACCCCTCCACTTT.

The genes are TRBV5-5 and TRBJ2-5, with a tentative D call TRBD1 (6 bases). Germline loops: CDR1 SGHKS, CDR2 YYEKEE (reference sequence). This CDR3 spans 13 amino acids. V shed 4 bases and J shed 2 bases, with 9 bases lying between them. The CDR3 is CASSPDRQETQYF. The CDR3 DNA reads TGTGCCAGCAGCCCCGACAGGCAAGAGACCCAGTACTTC.

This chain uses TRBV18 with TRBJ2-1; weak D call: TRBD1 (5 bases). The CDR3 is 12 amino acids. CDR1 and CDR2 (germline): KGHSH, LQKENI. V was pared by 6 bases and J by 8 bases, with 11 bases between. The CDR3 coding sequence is TGTGCCAGCTCTTCCCAGGGCCATGAGCAGTTCTTC. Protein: CASSSQGHEQFF.

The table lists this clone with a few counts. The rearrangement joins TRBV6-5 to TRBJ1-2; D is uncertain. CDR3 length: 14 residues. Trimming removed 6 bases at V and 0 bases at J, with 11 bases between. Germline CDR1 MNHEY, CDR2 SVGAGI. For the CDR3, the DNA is TGTGCCAGCAGCTCCGGGAAGACTAACTATGGCTACACCTTC. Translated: CASSSGKTNYGYTF.

This CDR3 reads CASPGLAGSTDTQYF. DNA of the CDR3: TGTGCCAGCCCAGGACTAGCGGGCAGCACAGATACGCAGTATTTT. V gene TRBV6-5 combines with J gene TRBJ2-3; 11 bases fit TRBD2. The ends lost 8 bases at V and 0 bases at J; junction bases unmatched: 4. The CDR3 contains 15 residues. The germline gives CDR1 MNHEY, CDR2 SVGAGI.

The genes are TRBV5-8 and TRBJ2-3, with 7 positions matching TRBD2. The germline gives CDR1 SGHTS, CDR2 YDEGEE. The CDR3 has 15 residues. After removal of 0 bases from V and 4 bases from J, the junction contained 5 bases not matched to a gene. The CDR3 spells CASSLEGGPSDTQYF. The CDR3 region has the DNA TGTGCCAGCAGCTTGGAGGGAGGGCCGTCAGATACGCAGTATTTT. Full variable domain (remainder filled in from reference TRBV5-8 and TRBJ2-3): EAGVTQSPTHLIKTRGQQATLRCSPISGHTSVYWYQQALGLGLQFLLWYDEGEERNRGNFPPRFSGRQFPNYSSELNVNALELEDSALYLCASSLEGGPSDTQYFGPGTRLTVL.

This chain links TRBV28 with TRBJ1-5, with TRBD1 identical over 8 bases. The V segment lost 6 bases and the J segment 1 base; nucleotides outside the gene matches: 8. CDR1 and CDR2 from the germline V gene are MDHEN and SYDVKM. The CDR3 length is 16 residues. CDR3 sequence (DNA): TGTGCCAGCAGCCCTATTCGACAGGGGAGCAATCAGCCCCAGCATTTT. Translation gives CASSPIRQGSNQPQHF.

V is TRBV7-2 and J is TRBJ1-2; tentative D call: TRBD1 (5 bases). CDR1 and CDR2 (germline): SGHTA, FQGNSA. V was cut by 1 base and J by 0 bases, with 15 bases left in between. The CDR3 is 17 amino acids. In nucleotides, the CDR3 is TGTGCCAGCAGCTTAGGGGCAGGGCTTGATACTAACTATGGCTACACCTTC. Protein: CASSLGAGLDTNYGYTF.

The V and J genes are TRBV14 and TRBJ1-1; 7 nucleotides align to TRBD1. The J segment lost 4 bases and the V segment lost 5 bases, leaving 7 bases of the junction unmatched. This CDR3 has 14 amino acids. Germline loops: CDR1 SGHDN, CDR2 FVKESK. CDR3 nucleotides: TGTGCCAGCAGCTTGACCGCAGGGGGCACTGAAGCTTTCTTT. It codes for CASSLTAGGTEAFF.

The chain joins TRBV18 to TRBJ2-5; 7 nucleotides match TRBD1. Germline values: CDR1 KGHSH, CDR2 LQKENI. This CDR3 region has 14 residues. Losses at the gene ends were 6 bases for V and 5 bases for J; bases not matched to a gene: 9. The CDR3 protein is CASSPDRVRETQYF. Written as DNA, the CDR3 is TGTGCCAGCTCGCCCGACAGGGTTCGGGAGACCCAGTACTTC.

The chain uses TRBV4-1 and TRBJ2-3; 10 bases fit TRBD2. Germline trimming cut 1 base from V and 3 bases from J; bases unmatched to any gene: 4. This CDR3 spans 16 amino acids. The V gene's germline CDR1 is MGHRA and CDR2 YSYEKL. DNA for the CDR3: TGCGCCAGCAGCCAAGCGTCTAGCGGGAGAACAGATACGCAGTATTTT. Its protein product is CASSQASSGRTDTQYF.